The next 25 T cell receptor beta chains were all read from a single sample in a study of T cell responses to AZD1222 COVID-19 vaccine. Assay used: immunoSEQ multiplex PCR; TCRdb lists only in-frame clones, some missing. The sample lists 100,000 or so clones; around 86% were seen once. Source: peripheral blood, taken on day 0 of AZD1222 vaccination. The receptors come from an adult in good health.

The CDR3 protein is CASSMTSGGSPYEQYF. Written as DNA, the CDR3 is TGTGCCAGTAGTATGACTAGCGGGGGGTCCCCCTACGAGCAGTACTTC. This chain connects TRBV19 to TRBJ2-7; 13 positions agree with TRBD2. CDR1 and CDR2 (germline): LNHDA, SQIVND (reference sequence). CDR3 length equals 16 residues. V gave up 3 bases and J gave up 2 bases; unmatched junction bases: 4.

CDR3 amino acids: CASSTRQSSYNEQFF. The CDR3 region has the DNA TGTGCCAGTAGTACCCGACAGAGCTCCTACAATGAGCAGTTCTTC. The chain is built from TRBV19 and TRBJ2-1, with a weak D call TRBD1 (5 bases). This CDR3 is built from 15 residues. Deletions cut 4 bases from V and 0 bases from J, with 10 bases between. Germline assignment: CDR1 LNHDA and CDR2 SQIVND (reference sequence).

The rearrangement uses TRBV5-4 and TRBJ1-3; weak D call: TRBD1 (6 bases). Trimming left V 2 bases short and J 6 bases short, with 15 bases between. The CDR3 contains 15 residues. From germline, CDR1 is SGHNT and CDR2 YYREEE (reference sequence). The CDR3 DNA follows: TGTGCCAGCAGCTTCCAGGGGCGGGAGACAAACACCATATATTTT. This codes for CASSFQGRETNTIYF.

The J gene is TRBJ2-7, the V gene TRBV18; 10 nucleotides align to TRBD1. The V gene's germline CDR1 is KGHSH and CDR2 LQKENI. J lost 1 base, V lost 3 bases, and 9 bases had no gene match. CDR3 length: 17 residues. CDR3 in DNA: TGTGCCAGCTCACCCCTCGGACAGGGGGTCGGATCCTACGAGCAGTACTTC. It translates to CASSPLGQGVGSYEQYF.

The chain has TRBV5-4 and TRBJ1-3; 10 bases match TRBD1. The CDR3 runs 16 residues. V lost 3 bases, J lost 4 bases, and 7 bases stayed unmatched. Germline V gene data show CDR1 as SGHNT and CDR2 as YYREEE (reference sequence). In nucleotides, the CDR3 is TGTGCCAGCAGCTATAACGACAGGGGGCTCGGAAACACCATATATTTT. Translating it yields CASSYNDRGLGNTIYF.

The chain has TRBV27 and TRBJ1-2; 12 nucleotides line up with TRBD1. V trimming: 8 bases; J trimming: 5 bases; junction bases outside the gene matches: 6. Germline V gives CDR1 MNHEY, CDR2 SMNVEV (reference sequence). CDR3 length equals 14 residues. The CDR3 loop reads CASRPGQGAYGYTF. CDR3 bases: TGTGCCAGCCGACCGGGACAGGGGGCGTATGGCTACACCTTC.

This chain links TRBV5-6 with TRBJ1-2; weak D call: TRBD1 (6 bases). Germline CDR1 SGHDT, CDR2 YYEEEE. Trimming took off 4 bases at V and 0 bases at J, with 19 bases between the two ends. CDR3 size: 17 residues. This chain's CDR3 is CASSVGQLWSTNYGYTF. CDR3 sequence (DNA): TGTGCCAGCAGCGTCGGACAGCTCTGGTCCACTAACTATGGCTACACCTTC.

The rearrangement uses TRBV4-1 and TRBJ1-5, with unresolved D. Germline V gives CDR1 MGHRA, CDR2 YSYEKL. V was shortened by 1 base and J by 2 bases, with 6 bases between the two germline ends. This CDR3 spans 14 amino acids. The CDR3 DNA follows: TGCGCCAGCAGCCAAGCTAAGGGCAATCAGCCCCAGCATTTT. Translation gives CASSQAKGNQPQHF.

The chain combines TRBV7-9 with TRBJ1-1; weak D call: TRBD1 (6 bases). This CDR3 comprises 13 residues. V lost 8 bases and J lost 11, with 21 bases in between. Looked up from germline, CDR1 is SEHNR and CDR2 is FQNEAQ (reference sequence). The CDR3 nucleotides read TGTGCCAGCGACGTAGGGGGGCCCGGGATGGCTTTCTTT. Translating it yields CASDVGGPGMAFF. The entire variable domain, with the rest obtained from reference TRBV7-9 and TRBJ1-1, is as follows: DTGVSQNPRHKITKRGQNVTFRCDPISEHNRLYWYRQTLGQGPEFLTYFQNEAQLEKSRLLSDRFSAERPKGSFSTLEIQRTEQGDSAMYLCASDVGGPGMAFFGQGTRLTVV.

The V gene is TRBV5-1, the J gene TRBJ1-1; 10 positions agree with TRBD1. With 4 bases clipped from V and 0 bases from J, the junction kept 6 bases outside the gene matches. Germline values: CDR1 SGHRS, CDR2 YFSETQ. This CDR3 contains 16 residues. CDR3 coding DNA: TGCGCCAGCAGCCTGGGACAGGGGTATATGAACACTGAAGCTTTCTTT. Protein sequence: CASSLGQGYMNTEAFF.

A single count supports this clone. J is TRBJ2-5 and V is TRBV19; no clear D gene. Germline values: CDR1 LNHDA, CDR2 SQIVND (reference sequence). This CDR3 has 14 residues. Trimming pared 4 bases from V and 5 bases from J, leaving 14 bases between. CDR3 amino acids: CASSTATVGETQYF. In DNA, the CDR3 is TGTGCCAGTAGTACAGCGACGGTTGGTGAGACCCAGTACTTC. Together with reference TRBV19 and TRBJ2-5, the CDR3 gives the full variable domain: DGGITQSPKYLFRKEGQNVTLSCEQNLNHDAMYWYRQDPGQGLRLIYYSQIVNDFQKGDIAEGYSVSREKKESFPLTVTSAQKNPTAFYLCASSTATVGETQYFGPGTRLLVL.

The V call is TRBV29-1, the J call TRBJ2-3, with D maybe TRBD1 (6 bases). Germline-derived CDR1 and CDR2 are SQVTM and ANQGSEA. The V end lost 4 bases, the J end lost 3 bases, and 11 bases lay between the germline ends. CDR3 length: 13 amino acids. The CDR3 DNA reads as TGCAGCGTTGCAACAGGGATTACAGATACGCAGTATTTT. This codes for CSVATGITDTQYF.

The chain carries TRBV6-5 and TRBJ1-1, with 7 bases identical to TRBD1. The CDR3 loop spans 13 amino acids. The V and J ends lost 5 bases and 0 bases, in that order; junction bases with no gene match: 0. Germline-derived CDR1 and CDR2 are MNHEY and SVGAGI. The CDR3 loop is CASSTGVNTEAFF. In nucleotides, the CDR3 is TGTGCCAGCAGTACAGGGGTGAACACTGAAGCTTTCTTT.

The V and J genes are TRBV12-5 and TRBJ2-2, with D perhaps matching TRBD2 (6 bases). V lost 3 bases and J 3 bases, leaving 20 bases between the germline ends. This CDR3 spans 18 amino acids. Germline assignment: CDR1 LGHNT and CDR2 FRNRAP. CDR3 sequence reads: CASGFQSTGREDTGELFF. DNA for the CDR3: TGTGCTAGTGGTTTTCAGTCCACGGGCAGGGAGGACACCGGGGAGCTGTTTTTT.

V usage is TRBV20-1 and J usage is TRBJ2-5, with D perhaps TRBD1 or TRBD2 (5 bases each). CDR3 length: 13 amino acids. V gave up 3 bases and J gave up 0 bases, with 8 bases separating them. In germline, CDR1 is DFQATT, CDR2 SNEGSKA (reference sequence). The CDR3 spells CSASWGYQETQYF. The CDR3 nucleotides are TGCAGTGCTAGTTGGGGGTACCAAGAGACCCAGTACTTC.

The chain couples TRBV3-1 (or the pseudogene TRBV3-2) to TRBJ1-4; D might be TRBD1 (6 bases). Germline V gene data show CDR1 as LGHDT and CDR2 as YNNKEL (reference sequence). The CDR3 runs to 14 residues. Deletions cut 6 bases from V and 4 bases from J, with 12 bases between. CDR3 region: CASRKGGGNEKLFF. CDR3 nucleotide sequence: TGTGCCAGCAGAAAGGGAGGGGGTAATGAAAAACTGTTTTTT.

V usage is TRBV9 and J usage is TRBJ1-1, with D possibly being TRBD1 (5 bases). The CDR3 runs 14 residues. Germline assignment: CDR1 SGDLS and CDR2 YYNGEE. Trimming pared 3 bases from V and 0 bases from J, leaving 9 bases between. The CDR3 DNA reads as TGTGCCAGCAGCGCGACAGCAATGAACACTGAAGCTTTCTTT. Amino acid sequence: CASSATAMNTEAFF.

The V call is TRBV12-3 or TRBV12-4, the J call TRBJ1-2; D is unclear. The CDR3 totals 12 residues. V dropped 0 bases and J dropped 8 bases, with 7 bases sitting between them. CDR3 protein: CASSLASLGYTF. The CDR3 DNA follows: TGTGCCAGCAGTTTAGCCTCGTTGGGCTACACCTTC.

The chain employs TRBV19 and TRBJ1-1; D uncertain. The V gene lost 0 bases and the J gene lost 2 bases, with 7 bases spanning the gap. The germline CDR1 and CDR2 sequences are LNHDA and SQIVND (reference sequence). This CDR3 has 14 residues. The CDR3 sequence is CASSIEGYNTEAFF. Here the CDR3 DNA reads TGTGCCAGTAGTATAGAGGGCTATAACACTGAAGCTTTCTTT.

The chain recombines TRBV2 with TRBJ2-5, with D unclear. The germline V gene encodes CDR1 SNHLY and CDR2 FYNNEI. The V end was cut by 4 bases, the J end by 1 base, with 4 bases between. The length of the CDR3 is 12 residues. CDR3: CASSGIQETQYF. The CDR3 DNA is TGTGCCAGCAGTGGAATCCAAGAGACCCAGTACTTC.

This clone was counted only a few times. The chain joins TRBV6-2 or TRBV6-3 to TRBJ1-1, with D unresolved. With 5 bases removed from V and 1 base from J, the gap between germline ends came to 8 bases. CDR3 size: 13 residues. The germline gives CDR1 MNHEY, CDR2 SVGEGT. The CDR3 nucleotides are TGTGCCAGCAGTCTCTCTGAGAACACTGAAGCTTTCTTT. It specifies CASSLSENTEAFF.

In this sample, this clone turned up once. The chain recombines TRBV5-8 with TRBJ1-2; 8 nucleotides match TRBD1. This CDR3 comprises 15 residues. The germline V gene encodes CDR1 SGHTS and CDR2 YDEGEE. Unmatched junction bases numbered 11, after V lost 6 bases and J lost 4 bases. The DNA of the CDR3 is TGTGCCAGCACCCCACGTTGGACAGGGTCCTATGGCTACACCTTC. Translated, it gives CASTPRWTGSYGYTF.

This chain uses TRBV5-6 with TRBJ1-1; 9 bases match TRBD1. Trimming at V came to 1 base and at J to 2 bases, leaving 9 bases not matched to a gene. The CDR3 is made up of 17 amino acids. Looked up from germline, CDR1 is SGHDT and CDR2 is YYEEEE. For the CDR3, the DNA is TGTGCCAGCAGCTTGCTACAGGGGGCTAAGGGCAACACTGAAGCTTTCTTT. This sequence encodes CASSLLQGAKGNTEAFF. Full variable domain (remainder filled in from reference TRBV5-6 and TRBJ1-1): DAGVTQSPTHLIKTRGQQVTLRCSPKSGHDTVSWYQQALGQGPQFIFQYYEEEERQRGNFPDRFSGHQFPNYSSELNVNALLLGDSALYLCASSLLQGAKGNTEAFFGQGTRLTVV.

This rearrangement joins TRBV15 to TRBJ2-7, with TRBD1 identical over 9 bases. The CDR3 contains 14 residues. Losses at the gene ends were 8 bases for V and 4 bases for J; bases not matched to a gene: 9. The V gene's germline CDR1 is LNHNV and CDR2 YYDKDF (reference sequence). CDR3 sequence reads: CATRDLGQGYEQYF. CDR3 nucleotides: TGTGCCACCCGAGATCTGGGACAGGGATACGAGCAGTACTTC.

The chain has TRBV5-4 and TRBJ2-3; D is tentatively TRBD1 or TRBD2 (6 bases each). The germline V gene encodes CDR1 SGHNT and CDR2 YYREEE (reference sequence). Trimming left V 5 bases short and J 1 base short, with 8 bases between. The CDR3 sequence is 13 residues long. CDR3 protein: CASSRGGTDTQYF. CDR3 bases: TGTGCCAGCAGTAGGGGGGGCACAGATACGCAGTATTTT.